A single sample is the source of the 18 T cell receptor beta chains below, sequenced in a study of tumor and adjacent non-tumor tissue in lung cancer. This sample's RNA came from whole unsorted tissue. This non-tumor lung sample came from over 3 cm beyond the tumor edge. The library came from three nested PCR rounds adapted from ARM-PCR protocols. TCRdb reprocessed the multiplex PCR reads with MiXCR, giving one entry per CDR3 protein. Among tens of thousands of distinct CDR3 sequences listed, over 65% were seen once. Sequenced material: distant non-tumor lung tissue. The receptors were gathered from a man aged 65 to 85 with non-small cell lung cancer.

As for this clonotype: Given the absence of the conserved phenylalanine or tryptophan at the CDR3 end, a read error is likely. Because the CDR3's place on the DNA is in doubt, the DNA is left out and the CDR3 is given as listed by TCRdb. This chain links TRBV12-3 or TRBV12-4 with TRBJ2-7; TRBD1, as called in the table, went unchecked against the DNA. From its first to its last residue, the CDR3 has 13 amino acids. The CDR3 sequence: CASSVGTGVEPYI.

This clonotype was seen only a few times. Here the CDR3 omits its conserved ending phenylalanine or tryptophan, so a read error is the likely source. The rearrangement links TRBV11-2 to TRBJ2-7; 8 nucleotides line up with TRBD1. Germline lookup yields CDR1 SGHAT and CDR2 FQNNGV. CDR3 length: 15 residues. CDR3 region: CASSLHQGAPYQQYL. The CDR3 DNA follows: TGTGCCAGCAGCTTACATCAGGGGGCCCCCTACCAGCAGTACTTA.

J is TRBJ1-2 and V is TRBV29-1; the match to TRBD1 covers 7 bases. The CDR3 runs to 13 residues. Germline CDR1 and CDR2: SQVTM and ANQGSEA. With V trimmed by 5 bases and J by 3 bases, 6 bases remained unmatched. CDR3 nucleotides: TGCAGCGTTAGGACAGGCGAATACTATGGCTACACCTTC. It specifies CSVRTGEYYGYTF.

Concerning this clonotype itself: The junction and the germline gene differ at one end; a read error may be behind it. The CDR3 nucleotides read TGCGCCAGCAGCTTGACTTGGAACACCGGGGTGCTGTTTTTT. It translates to CASSLTWNTGVLFF. This sequence joins TRBV11-1 and TRBJ2-2, with TRBD2 as a possible D gene (5 bases). The CDR3 totals 14 residues. The germline CDR1 and CDR2 sequences are SGHAT and FQDESV (reference sequence).

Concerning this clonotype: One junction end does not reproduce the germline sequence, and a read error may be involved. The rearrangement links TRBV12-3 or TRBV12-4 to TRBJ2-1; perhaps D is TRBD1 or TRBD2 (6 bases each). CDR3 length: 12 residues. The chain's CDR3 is CVSSSRGDEQFF. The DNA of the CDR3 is TGTGTCAGCAGCTCTAGGGGGGATGAGCAGTTCTTC.

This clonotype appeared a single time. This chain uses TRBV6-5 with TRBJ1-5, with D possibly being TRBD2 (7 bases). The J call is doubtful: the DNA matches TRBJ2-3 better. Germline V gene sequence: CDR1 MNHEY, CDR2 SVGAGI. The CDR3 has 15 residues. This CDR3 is CASRGGGRDNQPQYF. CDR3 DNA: TGTGCCAGCAGGGGGGGAGGGAGGGACAATCAGCCCCAGTATTTT.

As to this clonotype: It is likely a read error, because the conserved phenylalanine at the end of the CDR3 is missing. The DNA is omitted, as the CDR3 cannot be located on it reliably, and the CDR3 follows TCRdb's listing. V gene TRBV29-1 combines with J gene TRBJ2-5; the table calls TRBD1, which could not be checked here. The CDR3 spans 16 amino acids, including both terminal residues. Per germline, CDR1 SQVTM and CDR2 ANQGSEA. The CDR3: CSAKPYLQTGQETLYL.

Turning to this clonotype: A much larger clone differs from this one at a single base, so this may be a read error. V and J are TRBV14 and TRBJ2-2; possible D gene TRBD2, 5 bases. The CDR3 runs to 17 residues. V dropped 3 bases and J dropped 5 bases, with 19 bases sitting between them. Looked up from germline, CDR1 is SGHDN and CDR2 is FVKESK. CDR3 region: CASSHSTRRTLTGELFF. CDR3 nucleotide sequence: TGTGCCAGCAGCCATAGTACTCGAAGGACTCTGACCGGGGAGCTGTTTTTT.

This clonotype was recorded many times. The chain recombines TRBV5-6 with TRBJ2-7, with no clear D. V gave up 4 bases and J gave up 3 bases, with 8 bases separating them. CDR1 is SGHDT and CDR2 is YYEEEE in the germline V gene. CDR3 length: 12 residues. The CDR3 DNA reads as TGTGCCAGCAGCCGTGACGGCTACGAGCAGTACTTC. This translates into CASSRDGYEQYF.

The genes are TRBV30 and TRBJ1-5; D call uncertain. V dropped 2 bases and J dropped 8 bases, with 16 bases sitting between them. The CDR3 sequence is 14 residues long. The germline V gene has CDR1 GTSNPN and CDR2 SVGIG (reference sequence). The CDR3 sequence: CAWSIQAVGKPQHF. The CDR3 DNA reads TGTGCCTGGAGTATACAAGCTGTGGGTAAGCCCCAGCATTTT.

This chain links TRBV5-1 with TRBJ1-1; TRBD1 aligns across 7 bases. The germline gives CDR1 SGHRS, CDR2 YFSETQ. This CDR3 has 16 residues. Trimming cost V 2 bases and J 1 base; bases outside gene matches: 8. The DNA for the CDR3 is TGCGCCAGCAGCTTAACCCCGAGACAGGGGAACACTGAAGCTTTCTTT. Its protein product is CASSLTPRQGNTEAFF.

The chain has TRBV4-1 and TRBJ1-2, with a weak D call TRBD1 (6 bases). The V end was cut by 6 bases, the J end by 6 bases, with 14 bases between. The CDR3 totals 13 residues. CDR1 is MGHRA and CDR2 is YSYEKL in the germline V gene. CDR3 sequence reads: CASSHAGVHGYTF. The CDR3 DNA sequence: TGCGCCAGCAGTCATGCAGGGGTACATGGCTACACCTTC.

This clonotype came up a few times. In DNA form, the CDR3 reads TGTGCCAGCAGATCGGGTCAGCCCCAGCATTTT. Amino acid sequence: CASRSGQPQHF. The chain joins TRBV2 to TRBJ1-5, with D uncertain. Germline lookup yields CDR1 SNHLY and CDR2 FYNNEI. The V end was cut by 6 bases, the J end by 6 bases, with 6 bases between. This CDR3 comprises 11 residues. Supplemented by reference TRBV2 and TRBJ1-5, the full variable domain reads EPEVTQTPSHQVTQMGQEVILRCVPISNHLYFYWYRQILGQKVEFLVSFYNNEISEKSEIFDDQFSVERPDGSNFTLKIRSTKLEDSAMYFCASRSGQPQHFGDGTRLSIL.

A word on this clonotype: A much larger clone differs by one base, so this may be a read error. Written as DNA, the CDR3 is TGTGCCAGCAGCCTACTACCGGGACAGGGCATCTCTGGGGCCAACGTCCTGACTTTC. This translates into CASSLLPGQGISGANVLTF. The chain uses TRBV6-6 and TRBJ2-6, with 9 bases lining up with TRBD1. V shed 6 bases, J shed 0 bases, and the junction held 12 bases outside the gene matches. Per germline, CDR1 MNHNY and CDR2 SVGAGI (reference sequence). The length of the CDR3 is 19 residues.

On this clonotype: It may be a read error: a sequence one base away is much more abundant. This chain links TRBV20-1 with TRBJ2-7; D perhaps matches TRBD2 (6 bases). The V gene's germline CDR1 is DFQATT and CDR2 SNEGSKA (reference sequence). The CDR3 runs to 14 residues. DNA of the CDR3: TGCAGTACTAGTAACCGCGGGAACACCTACGAGCAGTACTTC. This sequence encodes CSTSNRGNTYEQYF.

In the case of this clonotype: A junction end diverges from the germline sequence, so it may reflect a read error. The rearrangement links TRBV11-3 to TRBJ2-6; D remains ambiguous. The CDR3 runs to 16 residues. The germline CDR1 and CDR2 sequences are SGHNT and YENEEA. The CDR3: CASSLRLSSRANVLIF. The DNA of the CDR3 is TGTGCCAGCAGCTTGCGACTGAGCTCTCGGGCCAACGTCCTCATTTTC.

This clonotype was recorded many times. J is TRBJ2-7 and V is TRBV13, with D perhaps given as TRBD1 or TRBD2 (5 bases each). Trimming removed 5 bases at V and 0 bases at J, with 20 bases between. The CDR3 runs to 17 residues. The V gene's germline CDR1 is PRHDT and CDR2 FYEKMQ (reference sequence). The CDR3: CASSPHPGRDASYEQYF. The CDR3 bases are TGTGCCAGCAGCCCCCATCCCGGCAGGGACGCCTCCTACGAGCAGTACTTC.

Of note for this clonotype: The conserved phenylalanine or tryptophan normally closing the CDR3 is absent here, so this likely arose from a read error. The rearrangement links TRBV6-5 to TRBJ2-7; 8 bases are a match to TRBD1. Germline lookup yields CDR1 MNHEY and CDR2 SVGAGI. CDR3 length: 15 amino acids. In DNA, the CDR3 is TGTGCCAGCAATTACTCCCGGACAGGGCCTACCGAGCAGTACATC. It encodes CASNYSRTGPTEQYI.